The 26 T cell receptor beta chains listed next were all sequenced from one sample in a study of OX40 agonist ivuxolimab in advanced cancers. Produced via immunoSEQ multiplex PCR; TCRdb's table is partial and in-frame only. The profile covers about 83,000 clones, with around 85% appearing a single time and approximately 7% taken by the ten largest. The sequencing here drew on CD4+ or CD8+ T cells sorted from blood, taken in a trial of the OX40 agonist ivuxolimab. The origin of the receptors is an adult with an advanced solid tumor such as melanoma, head and neck, liver or kidney cancer.

The chain uses TRBV27 and TRBJ1-2; 8 positions agree with TRBD1. From germline, CDR1 is MNHEY and CDR2 SMNVEV (reference sequence). Trimming took 2 bases from V and 4 from J; bases not matched to a gene: 6. The CDR3 runs 15 residues. The CDR3 DNA is TGTGCCAGCAGTTTACGTCAGGGGGCCGCCTATGGCTACACCTTC. Amino acids: CASSLRQGAAYGYTF.

The chain combines TRBV28 with TRBJ1-6; D not certain. This CDR3 is 12 amino acids long. The V gene's germline CDR1 is MDHEN and CDR2 SYDVKM. Between the trimmed V and J ends, which lost 5 bases and 9 bases, there was a span of 8 bases. CDR3 sequence reads: CASSSLASPLHF. CDR3 sequence (DNA): TGTGCCAGCAGTAGTTTGGCTTCACCCCTCCACTTT.

This chain connects TRBV18 to TRBJ2-7; D is ambiguous. Trimming stripped 3 bases from V and 4 bases from J, with 4 bases between. The germline CDR1 and CDR2 sequences are KGHSH and LQKENI. There are 11 residues in the CDR3. CDR3 sequence reads: CASSPDYEQYF. CDR3 in DNA: TGTGCCAGCTCACCGGATTACGAGCAGTACTTC. The whole variable domain, remainder taken from reference TRBV18 and TRBJ2-7, is NAGVMQNPRHLVRRRGQEARLRCSPMKGHSHVYWYRQLPEEGLKFMVYLQKENIIDESGMPKERFSAEFPKEGPSILRIQQVVRGDSAAYFCASSPDYEQYFGPGTRLTVT.

This clone was seen a single time. CDR3 sequence reads: CASSHRANSNQPQHF. The DNA of the CDR3 is TGTGCCAGCTCACACAGAGCGAATAGCAATCAGCCCCAGCATTTT. The chain has TRBV18 and TRBJ1-5; no definite D call. V was cut by 4 bases and J by 0 bases, with 10 bases left in between. There are 15 residues in the CDR3. Germline CDR1 KGHSH, CDR2 LQKENI.

The chain employs TRBV30 and TRBJ1-4; TRBD1 agrees at 7 bases. The CDR3 extends over 13 amino acids. The junction had 6 bases not matched to a gene; V was cut back by 8 bases and J by 3 bases. From germline, CDR1 is GTSNPN and CDR2 SVGIG (reference sequence). The CDR3 region has the DNA TGTGCCGGTAAAACAGGGGCTAATGAAAAACTGTTTTTT. Protein product: CAGKTGANEKLFF.

The chain joins TRBV6-1 to TRBJ1-2; 10 nucleotides agree with TRBD1. This CDR3 has 13 amino acids. With V trimmed by 6 bases and J by 4 bases, 2 bases remained unmatched. Germline V gene data show CDR1 as MNHNS and CDR2 as SASEGT. CDR3 in amino acids: CASRGQGSYGYTF. Written as DNA, the CDR3 is TGTGCCAGCAGGGGACAGGGGTCCTATGGCTACACCTTC.

The chain couples TRBV7-9 to TRBJ2-7; 10 bases line up with TRBD1. Trimming at V came to 3 bases and at J to 6 bases, leaving 2 bases not matched to a gene. CDR3 length: 13 residues. Per the germline V gene, CDR1 is SEHNR and CDR2 is FQNEAQ (reference sequence). DNA for the CDR3: TGTGCCAGCAGCTTCAGGGACAGGGGCGAGCAGTACTTC. It yields the protein CASSFRDRGEQYF.

V gene TRBV5-1 combines with J gene TRBJ1-3; possible D gene TRBD1, 6 bases. In germline, CDR1 is SGHRS, CDR2 YFSETQ. Trimming cost V 0 bases and J 4 bases, with 11 bases left between them. This CDR3 contains 15 residues. For the CDR3, the DNA is TGCGCCAGCAGCTTGGACCCAGGGGACGGAAACACCATATATTTT. Protein product: CASSLDPGDGNTIYF.

The chain carries TRBV19 and TRBJ2-5; TRBD2 matches 8 bases. Trimming cost V 6 bases and J 0 bases; bases outside gene matches: 9. Germline assignment: CDR1 LNHDA and CDR2 SQIVND (reference sequence). This CDR3 contains 16 residues. Written as DNA, the CDR3 is TGTGCCAGTAGCCGGGGGGGCAGAGTCAACCAAGAGACCCAGTACTTC. It yields the protein CASSRGGRVNQETQYF. The full variable domain, with the rest looked up from reference TRBV19 and TRBJ2-5, is DGGITQSPKYLFRKEGQNVTLSCEQNLNHDAMYWYRQDPGQGLRLIYYSQIVNDFQKGDIAEGYSVSREKKESFPLTVTSAQKNPTAFYLCASSRGGRVNQETQYFGPGTRLLVL.

The chain is built from TRBV19 and TRBJ2-7; the match to TRBD1 covers 8 bases. The CDR3 has 14 residues. V gave up 1 base and J gave up 3 bases; unmatched junction bases: 2. The germline gives CDR1 LNHDA, CDR2 SQIVND (reference sequence). As DNA, the CDR3 is TGTGCCAGTAGTATAGGGACAGGGCGCTACGAGCAGTACTTC. Its translation is CASSIGTGRYEQYF.

The gene calls are TRBV19 and TRBJ1-5; tentatively, D is TRBD1 (5 bases). This CDR3 is 14 amino acids long. Germline values: CDR1 LNHDA, CDR2 SQIVND (reference sequence). Trimming pared 7 bases from V and 5 bases from J, leaving 15 bases between. CDR3 region: CASTLDSNYQPQHF. CDR3 nucleotides: TGTGCCAGTACCTTAGACAGCAACTATCAGCCCCAGCATTTT.

V gene TRBV27 combines with J gene TRBJ1-1; 8 nucleotides align to TRBD1. The V and J ends lost 10 bases and 1 base, in that order; junction bases with no gene match: 5. CDR1 MNHEY and CDR2 SMNVEV come from the germline V gene (reference sequence). The CDR3 runs to 13 residues. The CDR3 loop is CATLDRANTEAFF. As DNA, the CDR3 is TGTGCCACCTTGGACAGGGCGAACACTGAAGCTTTCTTT.

J is TRBJ1-2 and V is TRBV18; D is perhaps TRBD1 (6 bases). The germline CDR1 and CDR2 sequences are KGHSH and LQKENI. This CDR3 region has 14 residues. V lost 4 bases and J 8 bases, leaving 17 bases between the germline ends. CDR3 nucleotides: TGTGCCAGCTCACAGCAAACAGGGTTTTACGGCTACACCTTC. Protein product: CASSQQTGFYGYTF.

The V call is TRBV7-9, the J call TRBJ1-6; D is uncertain. V lost 1 base and J lost 12, with 13 bases in between. The germline gives CDR1 SEHNR, CDR2 FQNEAQ (reference sequence). The CDR3 loop spans 14 amino acids. The CDR3 nucleotides are TGTGCCAGCAGCTTAGGCGGACGGCTCGAACCCCTCCACTTT. Its protein product is CASSLGGRLEPLHF.

The chain combines TRBV25-1 with TRBJ2-4; tentative D call: TRBD2 (5 bases). V dropped 3 bases and J dropped 0 bases, with 12 bases sitting between them. Germline lookup yields CDR1 MGHDK and CDR2 SYGVNS. This CDR3 spans 16 amino acids. CDR3 sequence reads: CASSDRDLLAKNIQYF. The CDR3 nucleotides read TGTGCCAGCAGTGACCGGGATCTTCTAGCCAAAAACATTCAGTACTTC.

The chain joins TRBV6-5 to TRBJ1-2, with D perhaps matching TRBD1 (5 bases). Trimming took 4 bases from V and 6 from J, leaving 18 bases between them. The CDR3 extends over 15 amino acids. The germline V gene encodes CDR1 MNHEY and CDR2 SVGAGI. CDR3 DNA: TGTGCCAGCAGTTCCGGGGGAGGGCGTTTCGATGGCTACACCTTC. Encoded protein: CASSSGGGRFDGYTF.

Only one count was recorded for this clone. CDR3 sequence: CASRPGGATEAFF. The CDR3 DNA follows: TGTGCCAGTAGGCCAGGGGGCGCGACTGAAGCTTTCTTT. The gene calls are TRBV19 and TRBJ1-1, with 8 bases matching TRBD1. J lost 5 bases, V lost 6 bases, and 5 bases had no gene match. Per the germline V gene, CDR1 is LNHDA and CDR2 is SQIVND (reference sequence). This CDR3 is 13 amino acids long.

The rearrangement joins TRBV30 to TRBJ1-2; TRBD1 might be the D (5 bases). In germline, CDR1 is GTSNPN, CDR2 SVGIG (reference sequence). Trimming stripped 0 bases from V and 5 bases from J, with 7 bases between. The CDR3 has 12 amino acids. CDR3 region: CAWSVGTYGYTF. Written as DNA, the CDR3 is TGTGCCTGGAGTGTAGGGACGTATGGCTACACCTTC.

V usage is TRBV13 and J usage is TRBJ2-1; D not resolved. CDR1 PRHDT and CDR2 FYEKMQ come from the germline V gene (reference sequence). V lost 8 bases to trimming and J lost 4 bases, with 3 bases between them. The CDR3 has 10 residues. This CDR3 is CASGYNEQFF. The CDR3 DNA follows: TGTGCCAGCGGTTACAATGAGCAGTTCTTC.

The V gene is TRBV5-4, the J gene TRBJ2-5, with a weak D call TRBD2 (6 bases). The CDR3 is 15 residues long. Germline V gene sequence: CDR1 SGHNT, CDR2 YYREEE (reference sequence). The V end was cut by 0 bases, the J end by 2 bases, with 11 bases between. For the CDR3, the DNA is TGTGCCAGCAGCTTGGGCGGGGCCCAACAAGAGACCCAGTACTTC. It is translated as CASSLGGAQQETQYF.

The chain recombines TRBV6-5 with TRBJ1-4; 7 nucleotides match TRBD1. The CDR3 is 14 amino acids. J lost 3 bases, V lost 2 bases, and 0 bases had no gene match. Germline loops: CDR1 MNHEY, CDR2 SVGAGI. The CDR3 DNA reads as TGTGCCAGCAGTTACAGGGGGCCTAATGAAAAACTGTTTTTT. Translated, it gives CASSYRGPNEKLFF.

The chain has TRBV11-3 and TRBJ2-3, with TRBD2 identical over 9 bases. CDR1 is SGHNT and CDR2 is YENEEA in the germline V gene. With 5 bases clipped from V and 5 bases from J, the junction kept 14 bases outside the gene matches. CDR3 size: 17 residues. The CDR3 region has the DNA TGTGCCAGCAGCGGAAGAGATAGCGGGGGCGGAGGAGATACGCAGTATTTT. Its translation is CASSGRDSGGGGDTQYF.

The CDR3 DNA reads as TGTGCCAGCAGCGTAGGGGGCCCTAGATTAGGCCGGGAGCTGTTTTTT. Amino acids: CASSVGGPRLGRELFF. This chain connects TRBV9 to TRBJ2-2; the D gene is possibly TRBD1 (5 bases). The germline V gene encodes CDR1 SGDLS and CDR2 YYNGEE. CDR3 length: 16 amino acids. With 0 bases removed from V and 9 bases from J, the gap between germline ends came to 18 bases.

This clone was observed a few times. The chain is built from TRBV14 and TRBJ2-3; 9 bases align to TRBD2. CDR1 is SGHDN, CDR2 FVKESK, per germline. The CDR3 sequence is 15 residues long. The J segment lost 3 bases and the V segment lost 3 bases, leaving 4 bases of the junction unmatched. This CDR3 is CASSQSREGTDTQYF. The CDR3, as DNA: TGTGCCAGCAGCCAGTCGCGGGAGGGGACAGATACGCAGTATTTT. The full variable domain, in which reference TRBV14 and TRBJ2-3 provide the parts outside the CDR3, is EAGVTQFPSHSVIEKGQTVTLRCDPISGHDNLYWYRRVMGKEIKFLLHFVKESKQDESGMPNNRFLAERTGGTYSTLKVQPAELEDSGVYFCASSQSREGTDTQYFGPGTRLTVL.

This clone was seen once. The chain joins TRBV5-5 to TRBJ2-1, with no clear D. CDR3 length: 14 residues. The V end was cut by 2 bases, the J end by 9 bases, with 15 bases between. Germline V lookup: CDR1 SGHKS, CDR2 YYEKEE (reference sequence). The DNA for the CDR3 is TGTGCCAGCAGCTTAATGGTAAAGTATGGTGAGCAGTTCTTC. Its protein product is CASSLMVKYGEQFF.

The V and J genes are TRBV29-1 and TRBJ1-1, with D unclear. Germline V gene sequence: CDR1 SQVTM, CDR2 ANQGSEA. V lost 1 base, J lost 3 bases, and 12 bases lay in between. The CDR3 totals 14 residues. The CDR3, as DNA: TGCAGCGTTGAAGTAGGCAGGAAAGACACTGAAGCTTTCTTT. Its protein product is CSVEVGRKDTEAFF.